One and the same sample provided the 23 T cell receptor beta chains below, sequenced in a study of blood T cell repertoires in COVID-19. Repertoires were generated with immunoSEQ multiplex PCR, while TCRdb's copy carries only in-frame clones and drops some. This sample yields under 250,000 clones, of which about 87% are seen a single time; 2.7% belongs to the top ten. The sequenced material came from peripheral blood. The receptors originated from a man younger than 45 with COVID-19, enrolled during active disease.

The chain has TRBV7-8 and TRBJ2-1; 9 bases map to TRBD1. V dropped 2 bases and J dropped 6; count of bases not matched to a gene: 8. Germline values: CDR1 SGHVS, CDR2 FQNEAQ. The CDR3 has 16 amino acids. In DNA form, the CDR3 reads TGTGCCAGCAGCTTACCTACAGGGGGCGCCGCCAATGAGCAGTTCTTC. It is translated as CASSLPTGGAANEQFF.

The V call is TRBV30, the J call TRBJ1-5, with D uncertain. Germline assignment: CDR1 GTSNPN and CDR2 SVGIG (reference sequence). This CDR3 has 15 amino acids. Trimming shortened V by 0 bases and J by 1 base, and 10 bases separated the two germline ends. CDR3 residues: CAWSVAGPSNQPQHF. As DNA, the CDR3 is TGTGCCTGGAGTGTAGCTGGGCCCAGCAATCAGCCCCAGCATTTT.

This sequence joins TRBV7-2 and TRBJ2-1, with TRBD2 as a possible D gene (5 bases). V was clipped by 5 bases and J by 5 bases, with 16 bases between them. Germline-derived CDR1 and CDR2 are SGHTA and FQGNSA. The length of the CDR3 is 15 residues. The DNA for the CDR3 is TGTGCCAGCAGCAAGACTAAGAGCCTAAACAATGAGCAGTTCTTC. Its translation is CASSKTKSLNNEQFF. Full variable domain (outside the CDR3, taken from reference TRBV7-2 and TRBJ2-1): GAGVSQSPSNKVTEKGKDVELRCDPISGHTALYWYRQSLGQGLEFLIYFQGNSAPDKSGLPSDRFSAERTGGSVSTLTIQRTQQEDSAVYLCASSKTKSLNNEQFFGPGTRLTVL.

This clone was picked up one time. The chain recombines TRBV28 with TRBJ2-2, with 11 bases aligning to TRBD2. This CDR3 is 15 amino acids long. CDR1 is MDHEN, CDR2 SYDVKM, per germline. Unmatched junction bases numbered 3, after V lost 6 bases and J lost 3 bases. The CDR3 nucleotides read TGTGCCAGCAGGGGGACTAGCGGATACACCGGGGAGCTGTTTTTT. This gives the protein CASRGTSGYTGELFF.

The chain uses TRBV9 and TRBJ1-6, with 9 bases fitting TRBD1. The CDR3 totals 14 residues. The V segment lost 2 bases and the J segment 11 bases; nucleotides outside the gene matches: 5. The germline V gene has CDR1 SGDLS and CDR2 YYNGEE. CDR3 nucleotides: TGTGCCAGCAGCGTGGGGGACAGGGTGACACCCCTCCACTTT. Its translation is CASSVGDRVTPLHF.

This clone was counted a few times. The gene calls are TRBV27 and TRBJ2-7; 7 positions agree with TRBD1. Germline trimming cut 6 bases from V and 5 bases from J; bases unmatched to any gene: 10. CDR3 size: 14 residues. The germline CDR1 and CDR2 sequences are MNHEY and SMNVEV (reference sequence). DNA of the CDR3: TGTGCCAGCAGCCATAGACAGGGTAGTGACGAGCAGTACTTC. This gives the protein CASSHRQGSDEQYF.

The V call is TRBV11-2, the J call TRBJ2-1; TRBD2 is a possible D gene (7 bases). The V and J ends lost 2 bases and 3 bases respectively, with 17 bases between them. The CDR3 totals 17 residues. Germline assignment: CDR1 SGHAT and CDR2 FQNNGV. The CDR3 region has the DNA TGTGCCAGCAGCTTACCCGAGGGCGGGGGCCGCTACAATGAGCAGTTCTTC. It codes for CASSLPEGGGRYNEQFF.

V and J are TRBV3-1 (or the pseudogene TRBV3-2) and TRBJ2-7; D not resolved. The CDR3 sequence is 15 residues long. Germline CDR1 is LGHDT and CDR2 is YNNKEL (reference sequence). V was clipped by 4 bases and J by 2 bases, with 15 bases between them. The CDR3 DNA reads TGTGCCAGCAGCCCTCGTCCAGGCCGCCCCTACGAGCAGTACTTC. Its protein product is CASSPRPGRPYEQYF.

The rearrangement links TRBV3-1 (or the pseudogene TRBV3-2) to TRBJ1-1, with D unresolved. The CDR3 consists of 15 residues. Deletions cut 0 bases from V and 6 bases from J, with 14 bases between. The germline gives CDR1 LGHDT, CDR2 YNNKEL (reference sequence). In DNA form, the CDR3 reads TGTGCCAGCAGCCAAGATGCAGAGGAAAGCGCTGAAGCTTTCTTT. Protein: CASSQDAEESAEAFF.

The chain is built from TRBV19 and TRBJ2-1; 7 bases agree with TRBD1. This CDR3 spans 13 amino acids. Germline CDR1 and CDR2: LNHDA and SQIVND (reference sequence). J was trimmed by 7 bases and V by 7 bases; bases with no gene match: 7. CDR3 sequence: CASIRGRGNEQFF. The CDR3 DNA reads as TGTGCCAGTATAAGAGGCAGGGGGAATGAGCAGTTCTTC.

This clone has just a few counts. The chain links TRBV11-3 to TRBJ2-7, with 9 bases that match TRBD1. The CDR3 has 15 amino acids. Per germline, CDR1 SGHNT and CDR2 YENEEA. The V and J ends lost 5 bases and 3 bases, in that order; junction bases with no gene match: 8. The DNA for the CDR3 is TGTGCCAGCAGCGCCCACAGGGGGCTGAGCTACGAGCAGTACTTC. Its protein product is CASSAHRGLSYEQYF.

The chain recombines TRBV6-1 with TRBJ1-2; 8 bases align to TRBD1. Trimming took 3 bases from V and 5 from J; bases not matched to a gene: 8. This CDR3 spans 15 amino acids. CDR1 and CDR2 (germline): MNHNS, SASEGT. The chain's CDR3 is CASSEFADRVYGYTF. CDR3 sequence (DNA): TGTGCCAGCAGTGAGTTCGCGGACAGGGTTTATGGCTACACCTTC.

The table lists this clone with a few counts. This rearrangement joins TRBV7-2 to TRBJ1-5; D call uncertain. The germline V gene encodes CDR1 SGHTA and CDR2 FQGNSA. With 5 bases removed from V and 3 bases from J, the gap between germline ends came to 8 bases. This CDR3 is built from 13 residues. The CDR3 sequence is CASSPYANQPQHF. The CDR3 DNA follows: TGTGCCAGCAGCCCCTATGCCAATCAGCCCCAGCATTTT.

CDR3 in amino acids: CASSSPLGRAGGNEQFF. CDR3 DNA: TGTGCCAGCAGTTCACCTCTCGGGCGCGCCGGGGGGAATGAGCAGTTCTTC. V and J are TRBV28 and TRBJ2-1, with 7 bases that match TRBD2. The V gene's germline CDR1 is MDHEN and CDR2 SYDVKM. V trimming: 4 bases; J trimming: 7 bases; junction bases outside the gene matches: 16. This CDR3 is built from 17 residues.

The chain has TRBV9 and TRBJ1-2; 8 bases match TRBD1. The CDR3 loop spans 18 amino acids. Germline V gives CDR1 SGDLS, CDR2 YYNGEE. V was pared by 3 bases and J by 0 bases, with 13 bases of the junction left unmatched. The CDR3 protein is CASSAPSDRVPANYGYTF. The CDR3 coding sequence is TGTGCCAGCAGCGCTCCCTCGGACAGGGTCCCAGCTAACTATGGCTACACCTTC. The entire variable domain, with the rest obtained from reference TRBV9 and TRBJ1-2, is as follows: DSGVTQTPKHLITATGQRVTLRCSPRSGDLSVYWYQQSLDQGLQFLIQYYNGEERAKGNILERFSAQQFPDLHSELNLSSLELGDSALYFCASSAPSDRVPANYGYTFGSGTRLTVV.

The chain is built from TRBV6-5 and TRBJ1-2, with TRBD1 matching over 7 bases. This CDR3 comprises 15 residues. The germline CDR1 and CDR2 sequences are MNHEY and SVGAGI. V was pared by 6 bases and J by 3 bases, with 10 bases of the junction left unmatched. DNA of the CDR3: TGTGCCAGCAGCCGAGGGACAGTCTCGTACTATGGCTACACCTTC. Its protein product is CASSRGTVSYYGYTF.

This sequence joins TRBV29-1 and TRBJ1-5, with 7 bases matching TRBD1. Trimming took 2 bases from V and 1 from J; bases not matched to a gene: 8. Germline assignment: CDR1 SQVTM and CDR2 ANQGSEA. This CDR3 has 16 residues. The CDR3 region is CSVELGAGGSNQPQHF. DNA of the CDR3: TGCAGCGTTGAACTAGGGGCAGGGGGAAGCAATCAGCCCCAGCATTTT. Full variable domain (rest looked up from reference TRBV29-1 and TRBJ1-5): SAVISQKPSRDICQRGTSLTIQCQVDSQVTMMFWYRQQPGQSLTLIATANQGSEATYESGFVIDKFPISRPNLTFSTLTVSNMSPEDSSIYLCSVELGAGGSNQPQHFGDGTRLSIL.

The rearrangement uses TRBV5-4 and TRBJ1-6, with a tentative D call TRBD1 (5 bases). Germline V gene lookup returns CDR1 SGHNT and CDR2 YYREEE (reference sequence). V gave up 7 bases and J gave up 0 bases, with 17 bases separating them. The CDR3 extends over 17 amino acids. The CDR3 loop is CASASGGGSSYNSPLHF. DNA of the CDR3: TGTGCCAGCGCCTCGGGGGGGGGAAGCTCCTATAATTCACCCCTCCACTTT.

V usage is TRBV2 and J usage is TRBJ1-1; TRBD1 agrees at 11 bases. This CDR3 has 15 residues. V trimming: 7 bases; J trimming: 4 bases; junction bases outside the gene matches: 8. From germline, CDR1 is SNHLY and CDR2 FYNNEI. In nucleotides, the CDR3 is TGTGCCAGCAATCTATGGACAGGGGGCTTCACTGAAGCTTTCTTT. Its translation: CASNLWTGGFTEAFF.

This clone was detected only a few times. The chain joins TRBV7-9 to TRBJ1-1, with D perhaps matching TRBD1 (6 bases). With 1 base removed from V and 6 bases from J, the gap between germline ends came to 12 bases. Germline V lookup: CDR1 SEHNR, CDR2 FQNEAQ (reference sequence). This CDR3 spans 14 amino acids. The CDR3 protein is CASSLGGPGPEAFF. The CDR3 DNA sequence: TGTGCCAGCAGCTTAGGGGGGCCGGGGCCTGAAGCTTTCTTT.

The chain links TRBV28 to TRBJ1-2; D remains ambiguous. Trimming shortened V by 8 bases and J by 9 bases, and 16 bases separated the two germline ends. The CDR3 is 12 amino acids. Germline CDR1 is MDHEN and CDR2 is SYDVKM. CDR3 amino acids: CASYLEGRSYTF. CDR3 DNA sequence: TGTGCCAGCTACCTCGAGGGCAGGAGCTACACCTTC.

This rearrangement joins TRBV19 to TRBJ2-1, with 11 bases aligning to TRBD2. Looked up from germline, CDR1 is LNHDA and CDR2 is SQIVND (reference sequence). The CDR3 has 14 amino acids. The J segment lost 10 bases and the V segment lost 3 bases, leaving 5 bases of the junction unmatched. Here the CDR3 reads CASSIGTSGREQFF. CDR3 in DNA: TGTGCCAGTAGTATCGGGACTAGCGGTCGGGAGCAGTTCTTC.

The rearrangement links TRBV5-6 to TRBJ2-7; a possible D gene is TRBD1 (5 bases). Trimming stripped 2 bases from V and 2 bases from J, with 11 bases between. In germline, CDR1 is SGHDT, CDR2 YYEEEE. The CDR3 runs 14 residues. CDR3 in DNA: TGTGCCAGCAGCTTCTACGGCAGGGCCTACGAGCAGTACTTC. This codes for CASSFYGRAYEQYF.